The text below deals with one TCR beta chain. Its target is not known. The sample originates from a study of cytomegalovirus exposure and HLA in healthy donors. Points from the study as a whole: Cytomegalovirus-associated status was assigned to 164 TCR beta chains. In a later analysis, V- and J-gene trimming of beta chains associated with a DCLRE1C missense variant, replicated independently.

Amplification used 60 Vbeta primers and 13 Jbeta primers. Libraries were prepared by immunoSEQ multiplex PCR; TCRdb keeps only in-frame clonotypes and omits some of them. The top ten clones hold under 2% of a sample with approximately 190,000 clones, more than 70% of them seen once. There are 12 residues in the CDR3. The V segment lost 3 bases and the J segment 9 bases; nucleotides outside the gene matches: 5. Per germline, CDR1 SGHNT and CDR2 YYREEE (reference sequence). The clonotype comes from a man between 35 and 55 years old in good health and CMV-seropositive. The chain uses TRBV5-4 and TRBJ1-1, with 7 nucleotides matching TRBD1. The sequenced material came from PBMCs. The CDR3 spells CASSSGTAQAFF. The CDR3 DNA is TGTGCCAGCAGCTCCGGGACAGCTCAAGCTTTCTTT.